The clone carrying this T cell receptor (beta chain) was seen only a few times. As yet, its antigen is unknown. CDR1 and CDR2 from the germline V gene are SQVTM and ANQGSEA. The CDR3 is made up of 12 amino acids. Trimming cost V 3 bases and J 3 bases, with 8 bases left between them. Using immunoSEQ multiplex PCR, the repertoire was profiled, and TCRdb retains in-frame clones only, with some absent. The sample holds about 13,000 clones; approximately 73% are singletons and the top ten take more than 15%. The data belong to a study of CD4+ T cells in melanoma. Findings and limits, study-wide: A reported correlation linked neoantigen-specific CD4+ T cells to CD8+, macrophage and B cell function. In melanoma, neoantigen-specific CD4+ T cells reportedly differed in differentiation state.

The clonotype originates from a human donor with melanoma. This sequence joins TRBV29-1 and TRBJ1-2, with D hard to call. Sequenced: cells from a culture (not recorded whether cultured in vitro). In DNA form, the CDR3 reads TGCAGCGTTGATAAGGGAGACTATGGCTACACCTTC. Its protein product is CSVDKGDYGYTF.